This T cell receptor (beta chain) was documented in a study of neurological immune-mediated disorders. Points from the study as a whole: While HTLV-1-associated myelopathy showed the greatest TCR clonal expansion, multiple sclerosis showed the least, falling below healthy controls.

Trimming took 10 bases from V and 4 from J, leaving 13 bases between them. Germline CDR1 ENHRY, CDR2 SYGVKD. The CDR3 is 12 residues long. As for the cDNA, it was generated by 5'RACE with 10-nucleotide random UMIs. MiXCR, run by TCRdb on the 5' RACE reads, gives a single entry per CDR3 protein. The repertoire holds roughly 98,000 distinct CDR3 sequences, with under 15% as singletons. Points on this clonotype: No antigen is known for it.

The time point was: longitudinal time-point 2. Unsorted libraries were prepared from 2 million PBMCs held at -80 C. The V and J genes are TRBV10-3 and TRBJ1-2; D is unclear. Sequencing used PBMCs. The receptor's source is a female donor with HTLV-1-associated myelopathy (HAM/TSP). CDR3 amino acids: CATTDGSYGYTF. CDR3 nucleotides: TGTGCCACCACGGACGGGAGCTATGGCTACACCTTC.